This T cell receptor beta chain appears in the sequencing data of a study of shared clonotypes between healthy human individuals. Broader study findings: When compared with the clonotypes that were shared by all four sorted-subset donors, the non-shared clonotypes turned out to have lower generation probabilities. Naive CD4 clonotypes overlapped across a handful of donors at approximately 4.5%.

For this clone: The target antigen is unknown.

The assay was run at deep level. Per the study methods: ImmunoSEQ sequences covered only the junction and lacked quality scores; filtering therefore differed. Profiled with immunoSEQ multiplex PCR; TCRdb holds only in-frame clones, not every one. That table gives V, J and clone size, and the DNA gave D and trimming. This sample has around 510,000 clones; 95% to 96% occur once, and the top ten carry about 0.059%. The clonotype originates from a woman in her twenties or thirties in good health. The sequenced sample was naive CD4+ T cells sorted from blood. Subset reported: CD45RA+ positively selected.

CDR3 sequence reads: CASSYKGYSNQPQHF. The CDR3 bases are TGTGCCAGCAGTTACAAGGGGTATAGCAATCAGCCCCAGCATTTT. This chain joins TRBV6-5 and TRBJ1-5, with D possibly matching TRBD1 (5 bases). Between the trimmed V and J ends, which lost 2 bases and 0 bases, there was a span of 8 bases. CDR1 is MNHEY and CDR2 is SVGAGI in the germline V gene. The CDR3 is 15 amino acids.